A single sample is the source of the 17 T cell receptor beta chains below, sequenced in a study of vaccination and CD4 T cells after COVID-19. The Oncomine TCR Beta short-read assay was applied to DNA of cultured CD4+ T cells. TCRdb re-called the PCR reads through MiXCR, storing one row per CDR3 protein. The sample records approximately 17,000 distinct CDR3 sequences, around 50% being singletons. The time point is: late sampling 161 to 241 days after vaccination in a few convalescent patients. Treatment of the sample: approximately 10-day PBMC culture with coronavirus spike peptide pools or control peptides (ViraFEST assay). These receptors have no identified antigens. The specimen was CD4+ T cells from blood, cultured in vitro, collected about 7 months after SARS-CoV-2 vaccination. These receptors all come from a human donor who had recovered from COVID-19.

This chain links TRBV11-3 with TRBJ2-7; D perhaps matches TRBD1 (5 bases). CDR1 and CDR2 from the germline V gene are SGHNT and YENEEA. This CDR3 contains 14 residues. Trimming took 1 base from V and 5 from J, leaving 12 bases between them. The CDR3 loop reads CASSLVGVINEQYF. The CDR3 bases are TGTGCCAGCAGCTTAGTAGGGGTCATTAACGAGCAGTACTTC. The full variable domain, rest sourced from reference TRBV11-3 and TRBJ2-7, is EAGVVQSPRYKIIEKKQPVAFWCNPISGHNTLYWYLQNLGQGPELLIRYENEEAVDDSQLPKDRFSAERLKGVDSTLKIQPAELGDSAVYLCASSLVGVINEQYFGPGTRLTVT.

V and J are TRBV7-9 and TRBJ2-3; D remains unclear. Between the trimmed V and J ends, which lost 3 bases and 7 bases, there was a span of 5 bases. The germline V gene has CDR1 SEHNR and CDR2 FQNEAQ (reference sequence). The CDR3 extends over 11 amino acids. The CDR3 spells CASSFGNTQYF. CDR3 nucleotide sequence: TGTGCCAGCAGCTTTGGTAATACGCAGTATTTT.

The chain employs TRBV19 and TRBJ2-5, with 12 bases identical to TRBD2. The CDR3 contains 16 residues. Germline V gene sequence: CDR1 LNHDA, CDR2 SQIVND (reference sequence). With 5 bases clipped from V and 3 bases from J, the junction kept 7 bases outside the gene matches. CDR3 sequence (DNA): TGTGCCAGTAGTTGGAGGGCTAGCGGGGGGGAAGAGACCCAGTACTTC. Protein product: CASSWRASGGEETQYF.

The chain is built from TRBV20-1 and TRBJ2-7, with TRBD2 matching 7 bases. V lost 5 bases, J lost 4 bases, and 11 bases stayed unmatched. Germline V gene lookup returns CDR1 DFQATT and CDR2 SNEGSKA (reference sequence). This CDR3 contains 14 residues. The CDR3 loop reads CSARSRTRGYEQYF. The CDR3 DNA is TGCAGTGCTCGTTCACGGACTAGAGGATACGAGCAGTACTTC.

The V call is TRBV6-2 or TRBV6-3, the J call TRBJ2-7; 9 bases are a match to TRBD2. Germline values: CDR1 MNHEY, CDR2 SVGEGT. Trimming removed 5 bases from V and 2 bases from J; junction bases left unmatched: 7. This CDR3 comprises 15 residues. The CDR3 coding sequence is TGTGCCAGCAGTCCTATAGCGGGGGCTACCTACGAGCAGTACTTC. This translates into CASSPIAGATYEQYF.

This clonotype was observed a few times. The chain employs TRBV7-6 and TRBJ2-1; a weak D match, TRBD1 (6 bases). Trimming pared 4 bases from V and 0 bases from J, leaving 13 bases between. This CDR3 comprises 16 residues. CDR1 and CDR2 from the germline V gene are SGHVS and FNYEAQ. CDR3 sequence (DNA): TGTGCCAGCAGCTCACGACAGGCGAGCTCCTACAATGAGCAGTTCTTC. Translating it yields CASSSRQASSYNEQFF.

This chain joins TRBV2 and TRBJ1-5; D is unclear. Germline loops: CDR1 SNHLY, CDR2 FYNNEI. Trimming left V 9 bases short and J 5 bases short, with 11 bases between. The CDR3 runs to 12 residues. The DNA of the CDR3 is TGTGCCAGTCAACGAAGGGATCAGCCCCAGCATTTT. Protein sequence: CASQRRDQPQHF.

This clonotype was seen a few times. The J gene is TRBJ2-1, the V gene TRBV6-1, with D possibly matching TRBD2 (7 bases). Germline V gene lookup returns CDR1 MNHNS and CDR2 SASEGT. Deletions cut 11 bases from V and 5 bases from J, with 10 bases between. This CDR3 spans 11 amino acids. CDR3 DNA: TGTGCCGGGAGGGGGAACAATGAGCAGTTCTTC. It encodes CAGRGNNEQFF.

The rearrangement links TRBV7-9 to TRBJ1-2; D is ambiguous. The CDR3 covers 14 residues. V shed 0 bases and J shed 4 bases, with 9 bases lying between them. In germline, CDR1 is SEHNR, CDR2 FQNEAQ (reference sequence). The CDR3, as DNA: TGTGCCAGCAGCTTAGCTTCCAGGACCTATGGCTACACCTTC. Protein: CASSLASRTYGYTF.

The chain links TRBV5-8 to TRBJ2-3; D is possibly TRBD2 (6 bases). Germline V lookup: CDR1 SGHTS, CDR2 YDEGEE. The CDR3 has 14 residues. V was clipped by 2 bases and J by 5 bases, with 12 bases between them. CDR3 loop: CASSFRDWGDTQYF. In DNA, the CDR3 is TGTGCCAGCAGCTTCCGGGACTGGGGAGATACGCAGTATTTT.

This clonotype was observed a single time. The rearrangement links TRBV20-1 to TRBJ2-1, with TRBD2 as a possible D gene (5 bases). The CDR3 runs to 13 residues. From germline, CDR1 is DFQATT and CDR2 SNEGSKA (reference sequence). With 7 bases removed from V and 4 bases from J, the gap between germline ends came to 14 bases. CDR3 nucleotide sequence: TGCAGTGGGATACCGGGGATATACAATGAGCAGTTCTTC. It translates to CSGIPGIYNEQFF.

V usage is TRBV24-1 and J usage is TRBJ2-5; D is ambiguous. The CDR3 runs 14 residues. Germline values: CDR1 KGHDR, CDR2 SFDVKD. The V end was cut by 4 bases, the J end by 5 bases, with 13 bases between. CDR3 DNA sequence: TGTGCCACCAGTGACTCTATCGAAGGGGAGACCCAGTACTTC. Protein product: CATSDSIEGETQYF.

This chain's CDR3 is CASSSRTPGLAGKETQYF. CDR3 bases: TGTGCCAGCAGCTCAAGGACCCCGGGACTAGCGGGGAAAGAGACCCAGTACTTC. The V call is TRBV7-2, the J call TRBJ2-5; 13 nucleotides agree with TRBD2. CDR1 SGHTA and CDR2 FQGNSA come from the germline V gene. The CDR3 is 18 residues long. V lost 4 bases, J lost 3 bases, and 11 bases stayed unmatched.

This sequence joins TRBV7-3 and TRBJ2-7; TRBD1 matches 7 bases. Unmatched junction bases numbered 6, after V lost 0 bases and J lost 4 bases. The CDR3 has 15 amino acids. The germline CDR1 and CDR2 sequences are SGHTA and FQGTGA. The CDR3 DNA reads TGTGCCAGCAGCTTAACGGGCCAGGGGGTGTACGAGCAGTACTTC. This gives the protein CASSLTGQGVYEQYF. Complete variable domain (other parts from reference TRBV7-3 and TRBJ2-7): GAGVSQTPSNKVTEKGKYVELRCDPISGHTALYWYRQSLGQGPEFLIYFQGTGAADDSGLPNDRFFAVRPEGSVSTLKIQRTERGDSAVYLCASSLTGQGVYEQYFGPGTRLTVT.

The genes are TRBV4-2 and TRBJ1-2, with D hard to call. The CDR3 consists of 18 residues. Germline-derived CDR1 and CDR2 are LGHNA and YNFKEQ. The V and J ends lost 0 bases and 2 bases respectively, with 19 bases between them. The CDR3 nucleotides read TGTGCCAGCAGCCAAGATCGGGGAAGGACTCTATCAAACTATGGCTACACCTTC. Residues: CASSQDRGRTLSNYGYTF.

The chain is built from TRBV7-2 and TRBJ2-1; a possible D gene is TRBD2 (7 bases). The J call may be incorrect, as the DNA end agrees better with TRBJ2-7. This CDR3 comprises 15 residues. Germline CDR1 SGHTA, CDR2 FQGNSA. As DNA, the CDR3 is TGTGCCAGCAGCTTAGTGGGAGGGGGGGCCGCCGAGCAGTACTTC. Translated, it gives CASSLVGGGAAEQYF.

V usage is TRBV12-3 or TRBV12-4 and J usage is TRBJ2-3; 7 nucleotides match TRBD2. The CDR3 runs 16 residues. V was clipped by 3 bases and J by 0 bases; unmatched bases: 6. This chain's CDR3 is CASSLVLAASTDTQYF. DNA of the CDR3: TGTGCCAGCAGTTTGGTGCTAGCGGCTAGCACAGATACGCAGTATTTT.